This T cell receptor (beta chain) was sequenced during a study of cytomegalovirus exposure and HLA in healthy donors. As regards this clone: One junction end disagrees with the germline gene, perhaps due to a read error.

This CDR3 has 12 residues. CDR1 MGHRA and CDR2 YSYEKL come from the germline V gene. The primer mix had 60 Vbeta and 13 Jbeta primers. Generated by immunoSEQ multiplex PCR, the TCRdb table keeps only in-frame clones and is missing some. The sample includes 150,000 to 200,000 clones, 81% of them seen just once. The genes are TRBV4-1 and TRBJ1-2; TRBD1 might be the D (5 bases). The sample comprised PBMCs. This TCR was sampled from a man aged 40-55 years in good health and CMV-seropositive. For the CDR3, the DNA is TGTGCCAGCAGCCAAGGGGCCGATGGCTACACCTTC. Translating it yields CASSQGADGYTF.